This TCR beta chain is drawn from a study of T cell responses to AZD1222 COVID-19 vaccine. General study results and limits: Seropositivity was recorded at baseline in only six AZD1222 recipients.

Trimming pared 6 bases from V and 4 bases from J, leaving 15 bases between. The CDR3 runs to 14 residues. Germline assignment: CDR1 MNHEY and CDR2 SVGAGI. Sequencing used immunoSEQ multiplex PCR; TCRdb keeps in-frame clones, though not all of them. This table has around 46,000 clones, 89% appearing once. Concerning this clone itself: Its cognate antigen is unknown.

The receptor's source is an adult who received the AZD1222 COVID-19 vaccine. The V call is TRBV6-5, the J call TRBJ1-1; unclear D gene. Sequenced material: peripheral blood, taken 28 days after the second AZD1222 dose. The CDR3 spells CASSPRTEPTEAFF. Here the CDR3 DNA reads TGTGCCAGCAGCCCAAGGACGGAGCCCACTGAAGCTTTCTTT.